This T cell receptor beta chain emerged from a study of patients and donors after allogeneic stem cell transplantation. TCRdb reprocessed the RT-PCR reads with MiXCR, giving one entry per CDR3 protein. The sample carries about 960,000 distinct CDR3 sequences, approximately 18% recorded once. This receptor was obtained from a human donor who was either an allogeneic HSCT recipient or a stem cell or donor lymphocyte infusion donor (not recorded which). It is not recorded whose cells these are; they may come from a transplant donor. The material sequenced was blood, either unsorted or a sorted T cell fraction (not recorded which).

For the CDR3, the DNA is TGCAGTGGACTAGCGGGTTTCAATGAGCAGTTCTTC. The encoded protein is CSGLAGFNEQFF. The chain has TRBV20-1 and TRBJ2-1; 10 nucleotides match TRBD2. This CDR3 spans 12 amino acids. The V gene's germline CDR1 is DFQATT and CDR2 SNEGSKA (reference sequence). V gave up 7 bases and J gave up 6 bases; unmatched junction bases: 3.